Sequencing of this T cell receptor beta chain was carried out in a study of PD-L1 blockade in urothelial cancer. This table comes from immunoSEQ multiplex PCR, and its TCRdb copy is limited to in-frame clones, with some not included. The table lists 25,000 to 30,000 clones, 70% to 90% of them singletons. The CDR3 length is 18 residues. CDR1 is SGHRS, CDR2 YFSETQ, per germline. V lost 0 bases, J lost 7 bases, and 13 bases stayed unmatched. The rearrangement uses TRBV5-1 and TRBJ1-6; TRBD1 agrees at 7 bases. The sequence was collected from a man aged 50 to 59 with urothelial cancer. This material consisted of PBMCs, taken around atezolizumab (anti-PD-L1) treatment. The CDR3: CASSLGMLGGRGNSPLHF. CDR3 nucleotide sequence: TGCGCCAGCAGCTTGGGAATGTTGGGGGGCAGGGGGAATTCACCCCTCCACTTT.